This passage covers 21 T cell receptor beta chains from one sample sequenced in a study of control samples from healthy donors and cancer patients. Measured with immunoSEQ multiplex PCR; TCRdb has only the in-frame clones, and not every one. The table lists about 150,000 clones, more than 85% of them singletons. The sample consisted of blood. These receptors originate from a woman aged 35 to 49 in good health.

The V and J genes are TRBV5-1 and TRBJ2-5, with D possibly matching TRBD2 (7 bases). CDR1 and CDR2 from the germline V gene are SGHRS and YFSETQ. Trimming shortened V by 0 bases and J by 4 bases, and 13 bases separated the two germline ends. The CDR3 loop spans 15 amino acids. CDR3 sequence (DNA): TGCGCCAGCAGCTTGGCCTCGGGGGGCCCAGAGACCCAGTACTTC. Protein product: CASSLASGGPETQYF.

The CDR3 DNA reads as TGTGCCAGCTTATCTGGGGACACTGAAGCTTTCTTT. The encoded protein is CASLSGDTEAFF. The chain recombines TRBV28 with TRBJ1-1; D is ambiguous. The CDR3 length is 12 residues. Trimming left V 8 bases short and J 3 bases short, with 10 bases between. Per germline, CDR1 MDHEN and CDR2 SYDVKM.

V and J are TRBV6-5 and TRBJ2-2; 8 bases are shared with TRBD1. Germline CDR1 MNHEY, CDR2 SVGAGI. V lost 2 bases, J lost 6 bases, and 2 bases stayed unmatched. CDR3 length: 14 residues. The CDR3 bases are TGTGCCAGCAGTTACACACAGGGGGCCGGGGAGCTGTTTTTT. Translation: CASSYTQGAGELFF.

The chain couples TRBV7-9 to TRBJ2-3; 8 nucleotides align to TRBD2. With 0 bases clipped from V and 4 bases from J, the junction kept 12 bases outside the gene matches. Germline V gives CDR1 SEHNR, CDR2 FQNEAQ (reference sequence). The CDR3 has 18 amino acids. The CDR3 DNA is TGTGCCAGCAGCTTAGCGCTCTCCGTGGCGGGGGGTGCAGATACGCAGTATTTT. It encodes CASSLALSVAGGADTQYF.

This chain connects TRBV6-5 to TRBJ1-1; 10 nucleotides agree with TRBD1. Germline assignment: CDR1 MNHEY and CDR2 SVGAGI. With 2 bases clipped from V and 7 bases from J, the junction kept 10 bases outside the gene matches. This CDR3 is built from 16 residues. The CDR3 reads CASSYRRGTGEYEAFF. The CDR3 coding sequence is TGTGCCAGCAGTTACCGGAGGGGGACAGGGGAATATGAAGCTTTCTTT.

As regards this clone: A much larger clone differs by one base, so this may be a read error. V is TRBV5-5 and J is TRBJ1-2; D is possibly TRBD1 (5 bases). The CDR3 is 12 amino acids. Looked up from germline, CDR1 is SGHKS and CDR2 is YYEKEE (reference sequence). Trimming cost V 4 bases and J 4 bases, with 8 bases left between them. CDR3 residues: CASSRDVYGYTF. The CDR3 DNA follows: TGTGCCAGCAGCCGGGACGTCTATGGCTACACCTTC.

This clone was seen once. The chain uses TRBV6-6 and TRBJ2-1; the D gene is possibly TRBD1 (6 bases). Trimming left V 8 bases short and J 6 bases short, with 14 bases between. The CDR3 runs 13 residues. Germline V gene lookup returns CDR1 MNHNY and CDR2 SVGAGI (reference sequence). Written as DNA, the CDR3 is TGTGCCAGCGGTTCGGACAGCTTCAATGAGCAGTTCTTC. Protein: CASGSDSFNEQFF.

The V gene is TRBV12-5, the J gene TRBJ2-7; D is possibly TRBD1 (6 bases). Germline V gene lookup returns CDR1 LGHNT and CDR2 FRNRAP. Trimming cost V 2 bases and J 4 bases, with 18 bases left between them. CDR3 length: 16 residues. In DNA, the CDR3 is TGTGCTAGTGGTTTGCCCCCGGGACAAACCATGTACGAGCAGTACTTC. Translation: CASGLPPGQTMYEQYF.

This clone has a single count. The chain is built from TRBV4-1 and TRBJ2-7, with 8 positions matching TRBD2. The CDR3 contains 14 residues. The ends lost 1 base at V and 3 bases at J; junction bases unmatched: 2. Germline CDR1 MGHRA, CDR2 YSYEKL. CDR3 region: CASSQGRGGYEQYF. In DNA form, the CDR3 reads TGCGCCAGCAGCCAAGGTCGGGGGGGCTACGAGCAGTACTTC.

The chain combines TRBV5-1 with TRBJ1-6, with D possibly matching TRBD1 (6 bases). This CDR3 is 14 amino acids long. Between the trimmed V and J ends, which lost 4 bases and 10 bases, there was a span of 15 bases. CDR1 is SGHRS and CDR2 is YFSETQ in the germline V gene. The CDR3 coding sequence is TGCGCCAGCAGCCGCTGGACAGACAGCTCACCCCTCCACTTT. The encoded protein is CASSRWTDSSPLHF.

This chain uses TRBV11-1 with TRBJ1-1; no clear D. The germline V and J ends were trimmed by 5 bases and 0 bases, with 13 bases remaining between them. The CDR3 runs 15 residues. The germline V gene encodes CDR1 SGHAT and CDR2 FQDESV (reference sequence). CDR3 DNA sequence: TGTGCCAGCAGCCATTTGGGGAGGATGAACACTGAAGCTTTCTTT. This sequence encodes CASSHLGRMNTEAFF. Using reference TRBV11-1 and TRBJ1-1 for the parts outside the CDR3, the full variable domain is EAEVAQSPRYKITEKSQAVAFWCDPISGHATLYWYRQILGQGPELLVQFQDESVVDDSQLPKDRFSAERLKGVDSTLKIQPAELGDSAMYLCASSHLGRMNTEAFFGQGTRLTVV.

This clone has just one count. V gene TRBV7-9 combines with J gene TRBJ2-5; 7 nucleotides agree with TRBD1. CDR1 is SEHNR and CDR2 is FQNEAQ in the germline V gene (reference sequence). The CDR3 is 14 residues long. V lost 8 bases and J lost 3; bases outside the gene matches: 9. This CDR3 reads CASSPFTGEETQYF. The CDR3 nucleotides read TGTGCCAGCTCACCATTTACAGGGGAAGAGACCCAGTACTTC.

V usage is TRBV5-6 and J usage is TRBJ1-4, with unresolved D. CDR1 is SGHDT, CDR2 YYEEEE, per germline. Trimming took 1 base from V and 0 from J, leaving 7 bases between them. This CDR3 spans 15 amino acids. CDR3 loop: CASSLFPATNEKLFF. The CDR3 DNA sequence: TGTGCCAGCAGCTTGTTCCCTGCAACTAATGAAAAACTGTTTTTT.

In DNA form, the CDR3 reads TGTGCCAGCAGTGAGCACCCGGGAGACACTGAAGCTTTCTTT. It is translated as CASSEHPGDTEAFF. This chain joins TRBV2 and TRBJ1-1; D gene ambiguous. V lost 3 bases to trimming and J lost 3 bases, with 11 bases between them. CDR3 length equals 14 residues. The germline V gene encodes CDR1 SNHLY and CDR2 FYNNEI. The full variable domain, in which reference TRBV2 and TRBJ1-1 provide the parts outside the CDR3, is EPEVTQTPSHQVTQMGQEVILRCVPISNHLYFYWYRQILGQKVEFLVSFYNNEISEKSEIFDDQFSVERPDGSNFTLKIRSTKLEDSAMYFCASSEHPGDTEAFFGQGTRLTVV.

The V gene is TRBV2, the J gene TRBJ2-7, with D possibly TRBD2 on 6 matching bases. The germline gives CDR1 SNHLY, CDR2 FYNNEI. Trimming cost V 4 bases and J 7 bases, with 17 bases left between them. The CDR3 totals 14 residues. The CDR3 is CASSGTKGFWEQYF. The DNA for the CDR3 is TGTGCCAGCAGTGGGACTAAGGGGTTCTGGGAGCAGTACTTC.

The table lists this clone with a count of one. The genes are TRBV4-1 and TRBJ2-2, with 7 bases matching TRBD2. Germline trimming cut 4 bases from V and 2 bases from J; bases unmatched to any gene: 7. This CDR3 has 16 residues. CDR1 MGHRA and CDR2 YSYEKL come from the germline V gene. The CDR3 DNA is TGCGCCAGCAGCCCACATGGGGGGGTTAACACCGGGGAGCTGTTTTTT. As protein: CASSPHGGVNTGELFF.

The V gene is TRBV5-1, the J gene TRBJ1-4; 7 bases are shared with TRBD1. The germline V gene has CDR1 SGHRS and CDR2 YFSETQ. The CDR3 runs to 15 residues. Losses at the gene ends were 4 bases for V and 5 bases for J; bases not matched to a gene: 8. CDR3: CASSPQGTLNEKLFF. CDR3 DNA sequence: TGCGCCAGCAGCCCACAGGGGACGTTAAATGAAAAACTGTTTTTT.

J is TRBJ1-4 and V is TRBV19; TRBD1 matches 10 bases. Germline V lookup: CDR1 LNHDA, CDR2 SQIVND (reference sequence). The CDR3 loop spans 14 amino acids. V lost 5 bases to trimming and J lost 8 bases; unmatched junction nucleotides: 5. CDR3: CASSGGTGDEKLFF. In nucleotides, the CDR3 is TGTGCCAGTAGTGGCGGGACAGGGGACGAAAAACTGTTTTTT.

The chain recombines TRBV27 with TRBJ2-7; 10 bases are shared with TRBD2. Trimming cost V 7 bases and J 7 bases; bases outside gene matches: 10. The CDR3 sequence is 14 residues long. The V gene's germline CDR1 is MNHEY and CDR2 SMNVEV (reference sequence). The CDR3 DNA follows: TGTGCCAGCAAGGAACTAGCGGGGTTCTCGGAGCAGTACTTC. Translation gives CASKELAGFSEQYF.

The chain employs TRBV18 and TRBJ1-2; D is perhaps TRBD1 (6 bases). Germline assignment: CDR1 KGHSH and CDR2 LQKENI. This CDR3 is built from 13 residues. Trimming cost V 6 bases and J 4 bases, with 12 bases left between them. CDR3 amino acids: CASSAGAGYGYTF. In DNA form, the CDR3 reads TGTGCCAGCTCGGCAGGGGCTGGCTATGGCTACACCTTC.

The chain has TRBV20-1 and TRBJ2-5; weak D call: TRBD2 (6 bases). CDR3 length: 11 amino acids. The germline CDR1 and CDR2 sequences are DFQATT and SNEGSKA (reference sequence). This CDR3 is CRVGGQETQYF. The CDR3 DNA is TGCAGGGTGGGGGGTCAAGAGACCCAGTACTTC.